Presented here are 14 T cell receptor beta chains from one specimen sequenced in a study of cytomegalovirus exposure and HLA in healthy donors. Clones were sequenced by immunoSEQ multiplex PCR, and TCRdb holds only the in-frame ones, with some missing. The data show approximately 150,000 clones, with about 89% seen just once and approximately 2.6% held by the top ten. Specimen: PBMCs. The receptors here all came from a man younger than 30 in good health and CMV-seropositive.

As for this clone: Compared with germline, one end of the junction differs, possibly owing to a read error. The V gene is TRBV7-7, the J gene TRBJ1-5, with unresolved D. The CDR3 is 13 amino acids. Germline-derived CDR1 and CDR2 are SSHAT and FNYEAQ (reference sequence). In DNA, the CDR3 is TGTGCTAGCAGTTCCGGGGTAAATCAGCCCCAGCATTTT. It is translated as CASSSGVNQPQHF.

The chain carries TRBV5-1 and TRBJ2-7; TRBD2 might be the D (6 bases). V was cut by 8 bases and J by 2 bases, with 14 bases left in between. Germline-derived CDR1 and CDR2 are SGHRS and YFSETQ. CDR3 length: 13 residues. The CDR3 bases are TGCGCCAGTGCCGCGGGACCGACCTACGAGCAGTACTTC. Translating it yields CASAAGPTYEQYF.

The gene calls are TRBV6-1 and TRBJ2-1; 11 nucleotides match TRBD1. The CDR3 is 13 residues long. Germline V CDR1 and CDR2: MNHNS, SASEGT. With V trimmed by 5 bases and J by 8 bases, 2 bases remained unmatched. The CDR3 here is CASSRDRGDEQFF. The CDR3 DNA is TGTGCCAGCAGTCGGGACAGGGGGGATGAGCAGTTCTTC.

This chain connects TRBV7-2 to TRBJ2-1, with D possibly matching TRBD2 (5 bases). V was clipped by 1 base and J by 12 bases, with 10 bases between them. There are 12 residues in the CDR3. Per germline, CDR1 SGHTA and CDR2 FQGNSA. DNA for the CDR3: TGTGCCAGCAGCTTAGTCGGGGATAGGCAGTTCTTC. This gives the protein CASSLVGDRQFF.

The chain links TRBV6-6 to TRBJ2-1; 9 positions agree with TRBD2. Looked up from germline, CDR1 is MNHNY and CDR2 is SVGAGI (reference sequence). The V and J ends lost 3 bases and 16 bases, in that order; junction bases with no gene match: 13. The CDR3 sequence is 14 residues long. For the CDR3, the DNA is TGTGCCAGCAGTTATGGGGTGCGGGAGGGCCTAGAATTCTTC. This encodes CASSYGVREGLEFF.

This clone was seen a handful of times. The gene calls are TRBV2 and TRBJ2-3, with D tentatively TRBD2 (5 bases). V lost 6 bases and J 2 bases, leaving 12 bases between the germline ends. In germline, CDR1 is SNHLY, CDR2 FYNNEI. The CDR3 sequence is 14 residues long. CDR3 amino acids: CASRADYTTDTQYF. The CDR3 DNA reads as TGTGCCAGCAGGGCCGACTATACCACAGATACGCAGTATTTT.

The V gene is TRBV6-4, the J gene TRBJ2-3; D possibly corresponds to TRBD2 (6 bases). The CDR3 covers 14 residues. Deletions cut 4 bases from V and 6 bases from J, with 14 bases between. CDR1 and CDR2 (germline): MRHNA, SNTAGT. The CDR3 nucleotides read TGTGCCAGCAGTGTCGGGGGAAGGCTCGATACGCAGTATTTT. It encodes CASSVGGRLDTQYF.

V is TRBV4-2 and J is TRBJ1-1; D ambiguous. CDR1 LGHNA and CDR2 YNFKEQ come from the germline V gene. Trimming pared 1 base from V and 4 bases from J, leaving 13 bases between. CDR3 length: 15 residues. The CDR3 spells CASSQVKARGTEAFF. The CDR3, as DNA: TGTGCCAGCAGCCAAGTAAAGGCTCGAGGCACTGAAGCTTTCTTT.

This chain connects TRBV5-1 to TRBJ2-7; the D gene is possibly TRBD1 (5 bases). Trimming shortened V by 2 bases and J by 5 bases, and 11 bases separated the two germline ends. CDR3 length: 13 amino acids. Germline V CDR1 and CDR2: SGHRS, YFSETQ. The CDR3 coding sequence is TGCGCCAGCAGCTTCGCAGGGCTGAACGAGCAGTACTTC. Translation: CASSFAGLNEQYF.

The chain couples TRBV5-6 to TRBJ2-7; TRBD1 aligns across 7 bases. The CDR3 length is 14 residues. V trimming: 3 bases; J trimming: 4 bases; junction bases outside the gene matches: 7. The germline V gene encodes CDR1 SGHDT and CDR2 YYEEEE. CDR3 residues: CASSSRDRLYEQYF. The CDR3 bases are TGTGCCAGCAGCTCAAGGGACAGACTATACGAGCAGTACTTC.

This chain links TRBV27 with TRBJ2-7, with D perhaps matching TRBD1 (6 bases). This CDR3 comprises 15 residues. Deletions cut 6 bases from V and 2 bases from J, with 17 bases between. Germline V gene data show CDR1 as MNHEY and CDR2 as SMNVEV (reference sequence). The CDR3 spells CASSPLQGSPYEQYF. Written as DNA, the CDR3 is TGTGCCAGCAGCCCCCTACAGGGATCACCCTACGAGCAGTACTTC.

This clone has more than one count but fewer than ten. V gene TRBV5-1 combines with J gene TRBJ1-2, with a possible D match to TRBD1 (6 bases). CDR3 length: 15 amino acids. With 4 bases removed from V and 2 bases from J, the gap between germline ends came to 15 bases. From germline, CDR1 is SGHRS and CDR2 YFSETQ. CDR3 residues: CASSVVGQGNYGYTF. The CDR3 region has the DNA TGCGCCAGCAGCGTTGTAGGCCAGGGGAACTATGGCTACACCTTC.

The chain links TRBV5-1 to TRBJ1-6, with 10 bases identical to TRBD1. CDR1 SGHRS and CDR2 YFSETQ come from the germline V gene. Trimming took 3 bases from V and 9 from J; bases not matched to a gene: 9. This CDR3 has 16 residues. The CDR3 bases are TGCGCCAGCAGCTGGGACCGGGACAGGGGAGGTTCACCCCTCCACTTT. This encodes CASSWDRDRGGSPLHF.

The CDR3 region has the DNA TGTGCCAGCGGGGGTACGGGGGGATTTAATGAAAAACTGTTTTTT. Translated, it gives CASGGTGGFNEKLFF. This chain links TRBV6-1 with TRBJ1-4; weak D call: TRBD1 (5 bases). Deletions cut 8 bases from V and 4 bases from J, with 17 bases between. This CDR3 has 15 residues. Germline-derived CDR1 and CDR2 are MNHNS and SASEGT.